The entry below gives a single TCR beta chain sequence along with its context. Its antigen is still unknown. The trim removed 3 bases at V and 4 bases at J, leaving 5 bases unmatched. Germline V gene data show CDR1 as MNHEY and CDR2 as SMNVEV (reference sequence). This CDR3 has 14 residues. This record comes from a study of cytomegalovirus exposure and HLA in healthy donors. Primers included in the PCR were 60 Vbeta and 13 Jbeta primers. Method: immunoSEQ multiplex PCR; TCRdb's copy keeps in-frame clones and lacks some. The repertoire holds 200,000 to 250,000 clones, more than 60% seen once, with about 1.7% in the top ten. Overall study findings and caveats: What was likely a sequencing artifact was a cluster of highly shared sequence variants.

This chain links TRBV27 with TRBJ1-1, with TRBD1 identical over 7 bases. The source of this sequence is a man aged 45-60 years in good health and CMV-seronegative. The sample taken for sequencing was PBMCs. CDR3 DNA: TGTGCCAGCAGTTTGTCGGCAGGGGGCACTGAAGCTTTCTTT. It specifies CASSLSAGGTEAFF.